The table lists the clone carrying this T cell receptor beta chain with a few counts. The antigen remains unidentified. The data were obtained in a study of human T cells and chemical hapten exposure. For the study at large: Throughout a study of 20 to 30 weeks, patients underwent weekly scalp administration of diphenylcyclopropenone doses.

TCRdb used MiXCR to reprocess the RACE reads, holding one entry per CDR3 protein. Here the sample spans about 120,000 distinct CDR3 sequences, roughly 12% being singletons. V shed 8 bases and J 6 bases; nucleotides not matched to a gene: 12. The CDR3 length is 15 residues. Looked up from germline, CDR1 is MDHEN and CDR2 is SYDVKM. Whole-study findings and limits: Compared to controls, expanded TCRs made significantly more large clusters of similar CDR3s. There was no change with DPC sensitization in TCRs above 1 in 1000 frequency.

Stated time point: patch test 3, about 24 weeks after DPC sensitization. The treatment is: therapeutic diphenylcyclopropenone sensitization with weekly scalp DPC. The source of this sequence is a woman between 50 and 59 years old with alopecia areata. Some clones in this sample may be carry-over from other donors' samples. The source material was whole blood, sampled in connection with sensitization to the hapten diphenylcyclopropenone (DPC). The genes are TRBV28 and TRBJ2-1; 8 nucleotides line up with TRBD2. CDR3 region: CASPPAGAASNEQFF. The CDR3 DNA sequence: TGTGCCAGCCCCCCAGCGGGAGCGGCCAGCAATGAGCAGTTCTTC.